This entry features one T cell receptor (beta chain) sequence. This receptor's antigen is unknown. Nothing much larger sits one base from this clone, and base qualities are not available. This record comes from a study of blood T cell repertoires in COVID-19 (dated by TCRdb to 2018 to 2020). With respect to the entire study: Collaborator samples came from the United States, Italy and Spain and covered acute and convalescent phases of COVID-19. The prospective study material was composed of cDNA or gDNA derived from T cells, B-cell-depleted T cells, or PBMCs. Subjects who had been exposed to COVID-19, were actively infected with it, or had recovered from it provided the deeply sampled blood TCRbeta repertoires that made up the dataset. The repertoires were released in a freely available public database intended as a resource for research on the immune response to SARS-CoV-2. The samples were drawn from two sources: the first 160 participants of the ongoing ImmuneRACE study, and over 950 subjects contributed by 6 global collaborators. A de-identified subject ID, COVID-19 status, age in years and sex were almost always included in the sample metadata. Where available, HLA class I and class II types were obtained from metadata supplied by the sample provider rather than from assay-based typing. Points the paper makes about the study in general: How much clinical and demographic metadata was included differed by source and by participant, and the metadata was provided uncurated.

The immunoSEQ Assay, a bias-controlled multiplex PCR, was used to amplify TCRbeta CDR3 regions from genomic DNA. In the original analysis: Nucleated cell counts per sample were estimated from amplification of reference gene primers within the assay. Sequence reads were collapsed and filtered to measure the absolute abundance of every unique TCRbeta CDR3 rearrangement. For each sample, productive Simpson clonality was calculated by taking the square root of Simpson's diversity index across productive rearrangements. TCRdb re-hosts the immuneACCESS table, in-frame sequences only. Its copies lack some clones; in the studies checked, an unresolved V gene accounts for under half of them, and the cause for the rest is not known. V and J calls plus clone size are reproduced from that table; the DNA served to infer D and trimming. The sample table holds fewer than 15,000 clones, of which about three quarters were seen once. The ten top clones hold around 41% of the sample.

The collaborating institutions used their own protocols to collect whole blood in K2EDTA tubes. For TCRbeta analysis, collaborators shipped samples as frozen whole blood, isolated PBMCs, or DNA extracted from either of those sample types. The sequencing input was peripheral blood. The sequence was obtained from a woman of 80 years or more with acute or convalescent COVID-19.

The DNA is as follows: TGTGCCAGCAGTCCCCGACAGGTCTCCTACGAGCAGTACTTC. This yields the protein CASSPRQVSYEQYF. The V gene is TRBV28 and the J gene is TRBJ2-7, with TRBD1 as a weak D call on 6 bases. CDR1 and CDR2 are read off the germline V gene as MDHEN and SYDVKM. The CDR3 contains 14 residues, cysteine and phenylalanine counted. Only the CDR3 DNA stays, 42 bases, in frame from base 1. V is shortened by 5 bases, J by 0 bases, and the region joining them spans 11 bases.